This TCR beta chain is drawn from a study of cytomegalovirus exposure and HLA in healthy donors. Notes on the study in general: There was a cluster of highly shared sequence variants that was likely a sequencing artifact. Sequences of the TCR beta chain were said to predict the HLA-A and HLA-B alleles of most subjects accurately.

Both 60 Vbeta primers and 13 Jbeta primers went into the PCR. TCRdb's copy holds only in-frame clones and misses some; the assay was immunoSEQ multiplex PCR. Among 55,000 to 75,000 clones listed, 60% to 80% were seen once. A word on this clone: What it binds is unknown.

Germline values: CDR1 LNHNV, CDR2 YYDKDF (reference sequence). Trimming shortened V by 1 base and J by 12 bases, and 18 bases separated the two germline ends. The CDR3 contains 14 residues. The study sampled nominally healthy donors, though unrecorded immune exposures were likely. The rearrangement joins TRBV15 to TRBJ1-2; maybe TRBD1 (5 bases). The TCR originated in a middle-aged man in good health and CMV-seropositive. Specimen: PBMCs. As DNA, the CDR3 is TGTGCCACCAGCAGAGGAGGGGACTCCCTGGCGCACACCTTC. Translated, it gives CATSRGGDSLAHTF.